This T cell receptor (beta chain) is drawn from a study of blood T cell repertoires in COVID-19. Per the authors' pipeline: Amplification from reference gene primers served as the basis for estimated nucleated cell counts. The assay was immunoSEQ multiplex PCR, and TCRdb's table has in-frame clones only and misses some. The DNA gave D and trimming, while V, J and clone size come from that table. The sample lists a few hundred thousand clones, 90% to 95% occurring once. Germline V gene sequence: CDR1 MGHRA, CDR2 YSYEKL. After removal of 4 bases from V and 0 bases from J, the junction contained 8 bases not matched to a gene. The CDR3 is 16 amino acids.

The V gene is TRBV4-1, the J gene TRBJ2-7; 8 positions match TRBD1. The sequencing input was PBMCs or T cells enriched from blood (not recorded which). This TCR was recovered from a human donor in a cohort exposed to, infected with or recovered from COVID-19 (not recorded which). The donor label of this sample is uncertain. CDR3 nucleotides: TGCGCCAGCAGCCGAGAGGGACAGGTGAACTCCTACGAGCAGTACTTC. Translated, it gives CASSREGQVNSYEQYF.